This TCR beta chain was identified in a study of blood T cell repertoires in COVID-19. Study-wide background: The origin of the acute and convalescent COVID-19 samples was the United States, Italy and Spain. The cDNA or gDNA used as material had been derived from T cells, B-cell-depleted T cells, or PBMCs.

Germline V gene lookup returns CDR1 SGHAT and CDR2 FQNNGV. V was pared by 4 bases and J by 5 bases, with 12 bases between. The CDR3 has 14 residues. Under the authors' procedure: Amplified reference gene primers provided the basis for estimating nucleated cell counts. Assay: immunoSEQ multiplex PCR; the TCRdb copy retains only in-frame clones and omits some. Clone size and V and J calls were adopted from that table, with D and trimming inferred from the DNA. Here the sample spans a few hundred thousand clones, 85% being singletons. Material: peripheral blood. This clonotype was sampled from a woman aged 18 to 35 with acute or convalescent COVID-19. The rearrangement joins TRBV11-2 to TRBJ1-5; maybe TRBD1 (6 bases). CDR3 nucleotides: TGTGCCAGCAGCTCACGGGACACGCATCAGCCCCAGCATTTT. Translation gives CASSSRDTHQPQHF.